Reported below is one TCR beta chain. No antigen is known for it. The record originates from a study of cytomegalovirus exposure and HLA in healthy donors. Study-level results: Several top significant clusters appeared, in a later analysis, to be linked to common viral pathogens. Presence/absence analyses treated sequencing depth as roughly uniform across donors. Investigators reported 150 to 200 TCR beta chains as tied to cytomegalovirus.

CDR1 is MNHNS, CDR2 SASEGT, per germline. The CDR3 has 14 residues. Trimming removed 2 bases from V and 3 bases from J, with 8 bases in between. Primers included in the PCR were 60 Vbeta and 13 Jbeta primers. Sequencing used immunoSEQ multiplex PCR; TCRdb keeps in-frame clones, though not all of them. Among some 190,000 clones, 80% to 85% were seen once, and the ten largest hold about 1%. The clonotype was recovered from a woman aged 35 to 49 in good health and CMV-seronegative. The sequenced sample consisted of PBMCs. The chain couples TRBV6-1 to TRBJ1-3, with D possibly matching TRBD1 (5 bases). CDR3 nucleotide sequence: TGTGCCAGCAGTGAACAGGGCTTTGGAAACACCATATATTTT. Translation: CASSEQGFGNTIYF.